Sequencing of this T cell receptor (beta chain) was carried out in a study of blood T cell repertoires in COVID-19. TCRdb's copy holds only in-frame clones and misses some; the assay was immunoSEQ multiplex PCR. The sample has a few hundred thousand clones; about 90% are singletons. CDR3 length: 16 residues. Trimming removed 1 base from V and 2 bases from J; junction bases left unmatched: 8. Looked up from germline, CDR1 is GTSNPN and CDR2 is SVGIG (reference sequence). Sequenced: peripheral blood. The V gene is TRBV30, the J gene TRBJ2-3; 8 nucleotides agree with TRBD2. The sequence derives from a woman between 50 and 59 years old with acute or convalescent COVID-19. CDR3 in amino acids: CAWSGEAGVLTDTQYF. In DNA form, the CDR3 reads TGTGCCTGGAGTGGAGAAGCGGGGGTACTCACAGATACGCAGTATTTT.